The T cell receptor (beta chain) described here comes from a study of T cells in Graves' hyperthyroidism and ophthalmopathy. CDR1 is LGHNT, CDR2 FRNRAP, per germline. V was pared by 4 bases and J by 0 bases, with 6 bases between. This CDR3 is 13 amino acids long. Of note for this clonotype: Its cognate antigen is unknown.

General study results and limits: A model using 13 V-J features told ophthalmopathy apart from stable hyperthyroidism. Blood also carried most thyroid clonotypes expanded above 0.001.

For ophthalmopathy patients, the Clinical Activity Score was at least 3 and the NOSPECS grade at least 4; duration was under 3 months. Patients were excluded because of uncontrolled infection, other autoimmune disease, pregnancy or lactation. Amplification yielded TCR beta CDR3 regions, with RNA transcripts as the source. HTBI primers were employed in a first-round RT-PCR of the TCR CDR3. TCRdb re-called the multiplex PCR reads through MiXCR, storing one row per CDR3 protein. The sample lists 500,000 to 650,000 distinct CDR3 sequences; around 15% were seen once. The chain couples TRBV12-5 to TRBJ1-1; D gene uncertain. Sequenced material: blood. The TCR originated in a woman aged 45-65 years with Graves' ophthalmopathy. CDR3 loop: CASGWGLNTEAFF. The CDR3 region has the DNA TGTGCTAGTGGTTGGGGATTGAACACTGAAGCTTTCTTT.